The clone carrying this T cell receptor (beta chain) has only a few counts. Using its own MiXCR run on the reads, TCRdb lists one record per CDR3 protein. The sample includes approximately 170,000 distinct CDR3 sequences, approximately 17% of them seen just once. These data belong to a study of T cell repertoires in cytomegalovirus infection. The CDR3 runs to 15 residues. Germline V gives CDR1 SNHLY, CDR2 FYNNEI. Trimming at V came to 7 bases and at J to 6 bases, leaving 9 bases not matched to a gene. The receptor was isolated from a human donor in good health (CMV status not recorded). Some clones in this sample may be carry-over from other donors' samples. This chain joins TRBV2 and TRBJ2-1; TRBD2 agrees at 10 bases. Sample: CD8+ T cells from PBMCs. The CDR3 nucleotides read TGTGCCAGCACTAGCGGACTAGCGGCAATCAATGAGCAGTTCTTC. This encodes CASTSGLAAINEQFF.